Presented here are 30 T cell receptor beta chains from one specimen sequenced in a study of low-dose radiotherapy and immunotherapy resistance in tumors. As to time point: after trial treatment. Regarding treatment: LDRT plus nivolumab, ipilimumab, low-dose cyclophosphamide and aspirin (RACIN trial). First-strand cDNA relied on TRAV- and TRBV-specific primers spanning alpha and beta chains. The authors amplified TCRs for roughly 20 PCR cycles with a constant-region primer and a V-primer adapter. TCRdb reanalysed the reads using MiXCR and keeps one entry per CDR3 protein. The sample lists around 80,000 distinct CDR3 sequences, less than 20% occurring once. Here the sequenced sample was PBMCs, taken after low-dose radiotherapy plus immunotherapy. The receptors shown here come from a male donor with prostate cancer.

There are many counts of this clonotype. The rearrangement joins TRBV7-2 to TRBJ2-1; TRBD2 matches at 12 bases. The CDR3 extends over 18 amino acids. Trimming took 3 bases from V and 6 from J; bases not matched to a gene: 12. Looked up from germline, CDR1 is SGHTA and CDR2 is FQGNSA. DNA for the CDR3: TGTGCCAGCAGCTTTCGCCGAGGTTCGACTAGCGGGAGCAATGAGCAGTTCTTC. It specifies CASSFRRGSTSGSNEQFF.

This clonotype was seen ten or more times. This sequence joins TRBV12-3 or TRBV12-4 and TRBJ2-1; 12 bases fit TRBD2. The CDR3 sequence is 15 residues long. The trim removed 4 bases at V and 7 bases at J, leaving 5 bases unmatched. The CDR3 nucleotides read TGTGCCAGCAGTTCCGGACTAGCGGGAAGGAATGAGCAGTTCTTC. Its translation: CASSSGLAGRNEQFF.

The CDR3 region is CSATGKLEQYF. The CDR3 DNA reads TGCAGTGCAACAGGGAAGCTGGAGCAGTACTTC. This sequence joins TRBV20-1 and TRBJ2-7, with D tentatively TRBD1 (6 bases). The CDR3 is made up of 11 amino acids. The germline V gene has CDR1 DFQATT and CDR2 SNEGSKA (reference sequence). With 6 bases removed from V and 7 bases from J, the gap between germline ends came to 13 bases.

This clonotype was observed at least ten times. The chain links TRBV4-3 to TRBJ2-6, with 8 nucleotides matching TRBD1. Trimming removed 4 bases from V and 0 bases from J; junction bases left unmatched: 5. The CDR3 has 17 amino acids. Germline loops: CDR1 LGHNA, CDR2 YSLEER. CDR3 in amino acids: CASSRGQGSSGANVLTF. CDR3 sequence (DNA): TGCGCCAGCAGCCGAGGACAGGGCTCCTCTGGGGCCAACGTCCTGACTTTC.

At least ten counts were recorded for this clonotype. The rearrangement joins TRBV2 to TRBJ2-3; 10 bases are shared with TRBD2. The germline V gene encodes CDR1 SNHLY and CDR2 FYNNEI. The CDR3 length is 14 residues. Unmatched junction bases numbered 5, after V lost 7 bases and J lost 4 bases. The chain's CDR3 is CASKGLAAADTQYF. The CDR3 nucleotides read TGTGCCAGCAAAGGACTAGCGGCTGCAGATACGCAGTATTTT.

The table lists this clonotype with many counts. The gene calls are TRBV20-1 and TRBJ2-2; D is possibly TRBD2 (6 bases). Trimming removed 0 bases from V and 0 bases from J, with 8 bases in between. The CDR3 is made up of 15 amino acids. Germline loops: CDR1 DFQATT, CDR2 SNEGSKA (reference sequence). The CDR3 protein is CSARDRTTNTGELFF. CDR3 coding DNA: TGCAGTGCTAGAGATCGGACTACGAACACCGGGGAGCTGTTTTTT.

This chain uses TRBV6-8 with TRBJ1-2; TRBD1 is a possible D gene (5 bases). The germline V gene encodes CDR1 MNHGY and CDR2 SAAAGT. This CDR3 has 13 amino acids. V lost 4 bases and J 4 bases, leaving 10 bases between the germline ends. CDR3 loop: CASSFSTVYGYTF. The CDR3 nucleotides are TGTGCCAGCAGTTTCTCGACAGTCTATGGCTACACCTTC.

This clonotype was observed many times. The chain joins TRBV5-1 to TRBJ2-1; the D gene is possibly TRBD2 (5 bases). CDR1 and CDR2 from the germline V gene are SGHRS and YFSETQ. Trimming removed 3 bases from V and 0 bases from J, with 19 bases in between. The CDR3 has 18 residues. The CDR3 bases are TGCGCCAGCAGCTCTGCGGGTAGCGCCCTGAGCTCCTACAATGAGCAGTTCTTC. As protein: CASSSAGSALSSYNEQFF.

This clonotype was seen many times. The rearrangement joins TRBV7-2 to TRBJ2-3; TRBD2 agrees at 7 bases. V was pared by 5 bases and J by 0 bases, with 5 bases of the junction left unmatched. Per the germline V gene, CDR1 is SGHTA and CDR2 is FQGNSA. There are 15 residues in the CDR3. The chain's CDR3 is CASSIQRDSTDTQYF. CDR3 nucleotides: TGTGCCAGCAGCATCCAGCGGGATAGCACAGATACGCAGTATTTT.

This clonotype was picked up many times. The CDR3 nucleotides are TGTGCCATCAGTGGCCAAGGGGGCAATCAGCCCCAGCATTTT. Its protein is CAISGQGGNQPQHF. The rearrangement uses TRBV10-3 and TRBJ1-5; D possibly corresponds to TRBD1 (5 bases). The germline V gene has CDR1 ENHRY and CDR2 SYGVKD. V shed 4 bases and J shed 2 bases, with 9 bases lying between them. The CDR3 loop spans 14 amino acids.

The rearrangement links TRBV20-1 to TRBJ2-1; the match to TRBD2 covers 10 bases. V was pared by 0 bases and J by 6 bases, with 5 bases of the junction left unmatched. Germline V lookup: CDR1 DFQATT, CDR2 SNEGSKA (reference sequence). The CDR3 runs to 15 residues. The CDR3 loop reads CSARDPSGGPNEQFF. The CDR3, as DNA: TGCAGTGCTAGAGACCCTAGCGGGGGCCCCAATGAGCAGTTCTTC.

There are a few counts of this clonotype. The chain recombines TRBV3-1 with TRBJ2-1; D possibly corresponds to TRBD2 (6 bases). Looked up from germline, CDR1 is LGHDT and CDR2 is YNNKEL (reference sequence). This CDR3 contains 15 residues. Trimming took off 6 bases at V and 1 base at J, with 13 bases between the two ends. The CDR3, as DNA: TGTGCCAGCAGTCCAACGCGGGATTCCTACAATGAGCAGTTCTTC. Protein product: CASSPTRDSYNEQFF.

As concerns this clonotype: This likely came from a read error, as a far larger clone is one base away. The chain carries TRBV24-1 and TRBJ1-2; 7 bases align to TRBD1. There are 14 residues in the CDR3. V lost 11 bases and J lost 6; bases outside the gene matches: 14. The germline V gene has CDR1 KGHDR and CDR2 SFDVKD. CDR3 sequence (DNA): TGTGCCAGCAGGGATCCGGACAGGATCCATGGCTACACCTTC. It translates to CASRDPDRIHGYTF.

As to this clonotype: This could be a read error, since a much larger clone is one nucleotide away. This chain links TRBV7-9 with TRBJ2-7; TRBD2 matches at 11 bases. V was clipped by 5 bases and J by 7 bases; unmatched bases: 13. This CDR3 spans 16 amino acids. Per the germline V gene, CDR1 is SEHNR and CDR2 is FQNEAQ (reference sequence). CDR3 nucleotides: TGTGCCAGCAGCAGTAGCGGGAGGGCCAATCGGGCTGAGCAGTACTTC. Translated: CASSSSGRANRAEQYF.

Many counts were recorded for this clonotype. The DNA of the CDR3 is TGTGCCAGCAGCCCAGACAGCTTCAATCAGCCCCAGCATTTT. This codes for CASSPDSFNQPQHF. The chain carries TRBV12-3 or TRBV12-4 and TRBJ1-5; D is possibly TRBD1 (5 bases). V was shortened by 6 bases and J by 3 bases, with 12 bases between the two germline ends. CDR3 length: 14 residues.

This clonotype was recorded many times. The rearrangement uses TRBV2 and TRBJ2-1; D gene unclear. V was clipped by 3 bases and J by 6 bases, with 9 bases between them. CDR3 length: 13 residues. CDR1 and CDR2 from the germline V gene are SNHLY and FYNNEI. In DNA form, the CDR3 reads TGTGCCAGCAGTGATGGTTTGGTCAATGAGCAGTTCTTC. It encodes CASSDGLVNEQFF.

This clonotype was seen many times. The chain carries TRBV29-1 and TRBJ2-7, with D perhaps TRBD1 (5 bases). V lost 5 bases and J lost 5, with 13 bases in between. The CDR3 is 12 residues long. The germline V gene encodes CDR1 SQVTM and CDR2 ANQGSEA. CDR3 sequence: CSVPLQGNEQYF. The CDR3 DNA is TGCAGCGTTCCCCTTCAGGGTAACGAGCAGTACTTC.

This clonotype was found many times. The rearrangement links TRBV11-2 to TRBJ2-1; D not certain. CDR3 size: 12 residues. The V and J ends lost 5 bases and 4 bases respectively, with 6 bases between them. The germline CDR1 and CDR2 sequences are SGHAT and FQNNGV. The CDR3, as DNA: TGTGCCAGCAGCAACCGATACAATGAGCAGTTCTTC. Its protein product is CASSNRYNEQFF.

The chain joins TRBV28 to TRBJ2-3, with TRBD2 matching over 12 bases. Losses at the gene ends were 5 bases for V and 6 bases for J; bases not matched to a gene: 9. The CDR3 consists of 16 residues. Germline V gene sequence: CDR1 MDHEN, CDR2 SYDVKM. In DNA, the CDR3 is TGTGCCAGCAGTCCGTTGACTAGCGGGAGCCATGATACGCAGTATTTT. Amino acids: CASSPLTSGSHDTQYF.

A word on this clonotype: The DNA is left out, because the CDR3 cannot be placed on it with certainty; the CDR3 is given as TCRdb lists it. This chain connects TRBV12-3 or TRBV12-4 to TRBJ2-2; TRBD1, the D gene given by the table, was not confirmed from the DNA. The length of the CDR3 is 19 amino acids, counting both ends. CDR3 loop: CASSPRIDRGGKTGELFFF.

This clonotype came up many times. The rearrangement links TRBV5-6 to TRBJ2-3, with 9 bases that match TRBD2. The germline gives CDR1 SGHDT, CDR2 YYEEEE. The CDR3 totals 16 residues. The J segment lost 2 bases and the V segment lost 3 bases, leaving 7 bases of the junction unmatched. CDR3 DNA sequence: TGTGCCAGCAGCTGGGGGCCGGGACTAGCCACAGATACGCAGTATTTT. Translation: CASSWGPGLATDTQYF.

This clonotype was detected ten times or more. The chain's CDR3 is CASSASLAGNTYEQYF. CDR3 nucleotides: TGTGCCAGCAGCGCTTCACTAGCGGGTAATACCTACGAGCAGTACTTC. The chain joins TRBV7-2 to TRBJ2-7, with 9 nucleotides matching TRBD2. The CDR3 contains 16 residues. CDR1 and CDR2 (germline): SGHTA, FQGNSA. V was clipped by 5 bases and J by 2 bases; unmatched bases: 10.

This clonotype was counted at least ten times. The chain uses TRBV11-2 and TRBJ1-2; D possibly corresponds to TRBD1 (6 bases). This CDR3 has 16 residues. Deletions cut 1 base from V and 0 bases from J, with 12 bases between. Germline CDR1 and CDR2: SGHAT and FQNNGV. CDR3 amino acids: CASSLGQGFTNYGYTF. The CDR3 DNA is TGTGCCAGCAGCTTAGGCCAGGGGTTTACTAACTATGGCTACACCTTC.

This clonotype was recorded at least ten times. The chain combines TRBV28 with TRBJ2-7, with TRBD1 identical over 11 bases. The CDR3 spans 15 residues. The J segment lost 1 base and the V segment lost 2 bases, leaving 1 base of the junction unmatched. Germline V CDR1 and CDR2: MDHEN, SYDVKM. The CDR3 DNA sequence: TGTGCCAGCAGTTTAGGGACAGGGGGTTCCTACGAGCAGTACTTC. Residues: CASSLGTGGSYEQYF.

This chain links TRBV15 with TRBJ2-1; 10 nucleotides agree with TRBD2. V lost 0 bases and J lost 8; bases outside the gene matches: 7. The CDR3 covers 16 residues. CDR1 LNHNV and CDR2 YYDKDF come from the germline V gene (reference sequence). DNA of the CDR3: TGTGCCACCAGCAGAGATTCGGCTAGCGGGAGCCATGAGCAGTTCTTC. Its protein is CATSRDSASGSHEQFF.

This chain links TRBV5-1 with TRBJ2-3, with 8 bases fitting TRBD1. CDR1 is SGHRS and CDR2 is YFSETQ in the germline V gene. CDR3 length: 14 residues. V lost 4 bases and J lost 6; bases outside the gene matches: 7. In DNA, the CDR3 is TGCGCCAGCAGCGGGGGACAGGTAGCCGATACGCAGTATTTT. Translating gives CASSGGQVADTQYF.

This clonotype was seen only a few times. The genes are TRBV20-1 and TRBJ2-7; 13 bases are a match to TRBD2. V dropped 0 bases and J dropped 1; count of bases not matched to a gene: 6. CDR3 length: 17 amino acids. The germline gives CDR1 DFQATT, CDR2 SNEGSKA (reference sequence). The CDR3 DNA reads TGCAGTGCTAGAGATCGGGGGACTAGCGGGGTTTCCTACGAGCAGTACTTC. Residues: CSARDRGTSGVSYEQYF.

The rearrangement joins TRBV19 to TRBJ2-5, with a tentative D call TRBD1 (5 bases). Germline V gene lookup returns CDR1 LNHDA and CDR2 SQIVND (reference sequence). The V end was cut by 6 bases, the J end by 2 bases, with 7 bases between. The CDR3 totals 12 residues. The CDR3 reads CASSRAQETQYF. CDR3 bases: TGTGCCAGTAGCAGGGCGCAAGAGACCCAGTACTTC.

This clonotype has more than one count but fewer than ten. The chain links TRBV30 to TRBJ1-2; possibly TRBD1 for D (5 bases). V was pared by 8 bases and J by 5 bases, with 18 bases between. The CDR3 consists of 13 residues. CDR1 is GTSNPN and CDR2 is SVGIG in the germline V gene (reference sequence). The CDR3, as DNA: TGTGCCCACACCATTGAACCAGGGTATGGCTACACCTTC. Its translation: CAHTIEPGYGYTF.

This clonotype occurred many times. The V call is TRBV24-1, the J call TRBJ1-1; the D is unclear. The germline V and J ends were trimmed by 7 bases and 1 base, with 6 bases remaining between them. CDR3 length equals 12 residues. Germline assignment: CDR1 KGHDR and CDR2 SFDVKD. The DNA of the CDR3 is TGTGCCACCAGAAACAAGAACACTGAAGCTTTCTTT. It yields the protein CATRNKNTEAFF.